The clone carrying this TCR beta chain has a single count. No antigen is known for it. This sample is part of a study of blood T cells in healthy people across ages. PCR was performed a second time for about 6 to 11 cycles using a sample-barcoded 5' primer and a J-beta primer mix. TCRdb reprocessed the 5' RACE reads with MiXCR, giving one entry per CDR3 protein. The sample yields over a million distinct CDR3 sequences, about 42% seen once. The CDR3 has 12 amino acids. With 5 bases clipped from V and 7 bases from J, the junction kept 7 bases outside the gene matches. Germline V gene data show CDR1 as SQVTM and CDR2 as ANQGSEA. Findings of the study overall: Measured against age, TCR beta diversity per million T cells decreased in a roughly linear manner.

The chain is built from TRBV29-1 and TRBJ1-1, with 7 positions matching TRBD1. The sequenced material came from blood. This sequence was found in a woman aged 18-29 years in good health. CDR3 residues: CSVLTGTVEAFF. The DNA for the CDR3 is TGCAGCGTTTTGACAGGGACCGTTGAAGCTTTCTTT.